This T cell receptor beta chain came from a study of blood T cell repertoires in COVID-19. TCRdb keeps only in-frame clones here, not all; method: immunoSEQ multiplex PCR. The data contain more than 300,000 clones, more than 85% of them singletons. The CDR3 covers 16 residues. With V trimmed by 5 bases and J by 2 bases, 10 bases remained unmatched. Germline loops: CDR1 SGHDT, CDR2 YYEEEE. Recovery meant two consecutive negative NP/OP PCR tests, professional clearance, or resolved symptoms. The chain recombines TRBV5-6 with TRBJ2-1; 7 bases match TRBD1. The TCR sequence derives from a woman aged 25 to 39 who had recovered from COVID-19. The sample taken for sequencing was PBMCs or T cells enriched from blood (not recorded which). The CDR3 DNA follows: TGTGCCAGCAGACCCGATCTAGGGGGCCCCTACAATGAGCAGTTCTTC. It yields the protein CASRPDLGGPYNEQFF.